This passage covers 21 T cell receptor beta chains from one sample sequenced in a study of T cells after somatic rescue of genetic block. Measured with immunoSEQ multiplex PCR; TCRdb has only the in-frame clones, and not every one. The sample yields around 57,000 clones, 90% to 96% seen once. The sample taken for sequencing was peripheral blood mononuclear cells (PBMCs). All receptors derive from a child less than two years old.

This chain connects TRBV19 to TRBJ2-7; 8 positions match TRBD1. Germline trimming cut 6 bases from V and 6 bases from J; bases unmatched to any gene: 16. The CDR3 contains 16 residues. The germline V gene encodes CDR1 LNHDA and CDR2 SQIVND (reference sequence). The CDR3 loop reads CASSPTGDRHQREQYF. The CDR3 nucleotides read TGTGCCAGTAGCCCCACGGGGGACAGGCATCAACGCGAGCAGTACTTC.

This rearrangement joins TRBV6-6 to TRBJ1-2, with D tentatively TRBD1 (5 bases). The V end was cut by 0 bases, the J end by 8 bases, with 10 bases between. CDR3 length: 13 amino acids. Germline V CDR1 and CDR2: MNHNY, SVGAGI (reference sequence). CDR3 sequence: CASSYSTAHGYTF. The CDR3 DNA follows: TGTGCCAGCAGTTACTCGACAGCCCACGGCTACACCTTC.

V gene TRBV10-3 combines with J gene TRBJ1-3; D call uncertain. V was shortened by 2 bases and J by 4 bases, with 6 bases between the two germline ends. The germline V gene encodes CDR1 ENHRY and CDR2 SYGVKD. The CDR3 runs 13 residues. Here the CDR3 DNA reads TGTGCCATCAGTGAGGACGGAGGAAACACCATATATTTT. This encodes CAISEDGGNTIYF.

The chain employs TRBV19 and TRBJ2-1; 12 nucleotides align to TRBD2. From germline, CDR1 is LNHDA and CDR2 SQIVND (reference sequence). The CDR3 contains 14 residues. Losses at the gene ends were 6 bases for V and 4 bases for J; bases not matched to a gene: 1. In DNA, the CDR3 is TGTGCCAGTAGACTAGCGGGAGGATACAATGAGCAGTTCTTC. It is translated as CASRLAGGYNEQFF.

V and J are TRBV7-2 and TRBJ1-6; D gene unclear. Trimming stripped 1 base from V and 9 bases from J, with 13 bases between. The V gene's germline CDR1 is SGHTA and CDR2 FQGNSA. This CDR3 region has 15 residues. The DNA for the CDR3 is TGTGCCAGCAGCTTAGGGATAACAGACCCTTCACCCCTCCACTTT. Its protein is CASSLGITDPSPLHF.

The chain employs TRBV13 and TRBJ2-3, with TRBD2 matching over 13 bases. The CDR3 runs to 16 residues. V lost 5 bases, J lost 10 bases, and 12 bases stayed unmatched. The germline V gene has CDR1 PRHDT and CDR2 FYEKMQ (reference sequence). The CDR3 here is CASSKRTSGSPDAQYF. In nucleotides, the CDR3 is TGTGCCAGCAGCAAACGGACTAGCGGGAGCCCCGATGCGCAGTATTTT. The whole variable domain, remainder taken from reference TRBV13 and TRBJ2-3, is AAGVIQSPRHLIKEKRETATLKCYPIPRHDTVYWYQQGPGQDPQFLISFYEKMQSDKGSIPDRFSAQQFSDYHSELNMSSLELGDSALYFCASSKRTSGSPDAQYFGPGTRLTVL.

The chain carries TRBV25-1 and TRBJ1-6; TRBD1 aligns across 7 bases. This CDR3 contains 15 residues. Germline CDR1 MGHDK, CDR2 SYGVNS. V lost 4 bases and J lost 6; bases outside the gene matches: 6. CDR3 DNA: TGTGCCAGCAGTGCCGCATGGGACAGTAATTCACCCCTCCACTTT. Translation gives CASSAAWDSNSPLHF.

This rearrangement joins TRBV5-1 to TRBJ1-2, with no clear D. Germline V gives CDR1 SGHRS, CDR2 YFSETQ. V was pared by 0 bases and J by 3 bases, with 9 bases between. The CDR3 is made up of 14 amino acids. The CDR3 is CASSLDAFYYGYTF. The CDR3 DNA follows: TGCGCCAGCAGCTTGGATGCCTTTTACTATGGCTACACCTTC.

The chain recombines TRBV4-1 with TRBJ2-7; D not resolved. The V end was cut by 1 base, the J end by 2 bases, with 12 bases between. Germline V lookup: CDR1 MGHRA, CDR2 YSYEKL. This CDR3 is 15 amino acids long. In DNA form, the CDR3 reads TGCGCCAGCAGCCAAGTGGCCAGGACCGCCTACGAGCAGTACTTC. Translation gives CASSQVARTAYEQYF.

The rearrangement links TRBV27 to TRBJ2-7; 15 nucleotides align to TRBD2. CDR3 length equals 15 residues. CDR1 is MNHEY, CDR2 SMNVEV, per germline (reference sequence). With V trimmed by 3 bases and J by 7 bases, 4 bases remained unmatched. The chain's CDR3 is CASSFRTSGRGEQYF. The DNA for the CDR3 is TGTGCCAGCAGTTTTAGGACTAGCGGGAGGGGAGAGCAGTACTTC.

The V call is TRBV6-1, the J call TRBJ1-4, with D possibly being TRBD1 (6 bases). Between the trimmed V and J ends, which lost 7 bases and 3 bases, there was a span of 15 bases. Germline-derived CDR1 and CDR2 are MNHNS and SASEGT. The CDR3 sequence is 15 residues long. CDR3 sequence (DNA): TGTGCCAGCAACGAGAGGGGGTGGGCTAATGAAAAACTGTTTTTT. Protein: CASNERGWANEKLFF.

This clone appeared once. The chain is built from TRBV14 and TRBJ2-1; TRBD2 aligns across 8 bases. This CDR3 comprises 17 residues. J gave up 7 bases and V 2 bases, and 13 bases lay outside the gene matches. Germline CDR1 SGHDN, CDR2 FVKESK. The CDR3 is CASSQRGSGSKMNEQFF. DNA of the CDR3: TGTGCCAGCAGCCAAAGAGGAAGCGGGAGTAAGATGAATGAGCAGTTCTTC.

For this clone: The same CDR3 can be traced to other DNA sequences in this sample. The chain carries TRBV20-1 and TRBJ1-2; D is undetermined. The CDR3 contains 11 residues. From germline, CDR1 is DFQATT and CDR2 SNEGSKA (reference sequence). V shed 1 base and J shed 3 bases, with 3 bases lying between them. CDR3 protein: CSARGHYGYTF. CDR3 coding DNA: TGCAGTGCTAGAGGACACTATGGCTACACCTTC.

The rearrangement uses TRBV30 and TRBJ2-7; D unresolved. V lost 3 bases and J 3 bases, leaving 12 bases between the germline ends. Germline V gene sequence: CDR1 GTSNPN, CDR2 SVGIG (reference sequence). The CDR3 consists of 13 residues. The CDR3 loop is CAWSDIGNYEQYF. CDR3 in DNA: TGTGCCTGGAGCGACATTGGGAACTACGAGCAGTACTTC.

This clone showed up just once. The genes are TRBV11-2 and TRBJ2-3; D gene unclear. CDR3 length: 13 residues. Trimming took off 1 base at V and 2 bases at J, with 4 bases between the two ends. Germline lookup yields CDR1 SGHAT and CDR2 FQNNGV. The CDR3 DNA is TGTGCCAGCAGCTTAGCGGCCACAGATACGCAGTATTTT. It codes for CASSLAATDTQYF.

This clone was found once. The chain couples TRBV6-1 to TRBJ2-7; D may be TRBD1 (6 bases). The V end was cut by 6 bases, the J end by 3 bases, with 6 bases between. Germline-derived CDR1 and CDR2 are MNHNS and SASEGT. The CDR3 is 11 amino acids. Here the CDR3 DNA reads TGTGCCAGCAGACAGGGCTACGAGCAGTACTTC. Protein sequence: CASRQGYEQYF.

This chain joins TRBV5-4 and TRBJ2-7; 10 nucleotides align to TRBD2. The length of the CDR3 is 16 residues. Germline-derived CDR1 and CDR2 are SGHNT and YYREEE (reference sequence). Trimming removed 0 bases from V and 5 bases from J; junction bases left unmatched: 8. As DNA, the CDR3 is TGTGCCAGCAGCTTGGCCCCAGCGGGAGGGCCCCACGAGCAGTACTTC. Translating gives CASSLAPAGGPHEQYF.

This clone has only one observation. The rearrangement links TRBV29-1 to TRBJ2-2; D remains unclear. Germline V lookup: CDR1 SQVTM, CDR2 ANQGSEA. This CDR3 spans 13 amino acids. Trimming removed 1 base from V and 5 bases from J, with 8 bases in between. For the CDR3, the DNA is TGCAGCGTTGAAGGGGTAACGACCGGGGAGCTGTTTTTT. Translating it yields CSVEGVTTGELFF.

V is TRBV15 and J is TRBJ2-7, with TRBD2 matching over 11 bases. Germline-derived CDR1 and CDR2 are LNHNV and YYDKDF (reference sequence). The CDR3 runs 16 residues. V lost 5 bases and J lost 0; bases outside the gene matches: 6. The CDR3 is CATSWGLAESSYEQYF. The CDR3 nucleotides are TGTGCCACCAGCTGGGGACTAGCGGAAAGCTCCTACGAGCAGTACTTC.

The V and J genes are TRBV5-6 and TRBJ2-5; a possible D gene is TRBD1 (5 bases). Looked up from germline, CDR1 is SGHDT and CDR2 is YYEEEE. Trimming took 0 bases from V and 5 from J, leaving 5 bases between them. CDR3 size: 12 residues. The CDR3 DNA sequence: TGTGCCAGCAGCTTGGACAGGGAGACCCAGTACTTC. This translates into CASSLDRETQYF.

This clone has only one observation. V gene TRBV5-6 combines with J gene TRBJ2-5; weak D call: TRBD1 (7 bases). CDR1 is SGHDT and CDR2 is YYEEEE in the germline V gene. This CDR3 is built from 16 residues. Deletions cut 0 bases from V and 0 bases from J, with 12 bases between. The DNA of the CDR3 is TGTGCCAGCAGCTTGGCCAGGGGGGTGTACCAAGAGACCCAGTACTTC. This gives the protein CASSLARGVYQETQYF.